The 15 T cell receptor beta chains presented below share a single source sample, sequenced in a study of T cell repertoires in cytomegalovirus infection. TCRdb re-derived calls from the reads in MiXCR, one entry per CDR3 protein. This sample carries approximately 200,000 distinct CDR3 sequences, under 25% of them seen once, and the ten largest clones take approximately 18%. Source material: CD8+ T cells from PBMCs. These receptor sequences come from a human donor in good health (CMV status not recorded). Some clones in this sample may be carry-over from other donors' samples.

CDR3 in amino acids: CASSETSGGTGELFF. CDR3 sequence (DNA): TGTGCCAGCAGTGAAACTAGCGGGGGCACCGGGGAGCTGTTTTTT. This chain uses TRBV25-1 with TRBJ2-2; 11 positions match TRBD2. Germline V lookup: CDR1 MGHDK, CDR2 SYGVNS. This CDR3 contains 15 residues. Germline trimming cut 2 bases from V and 4 bases from J; bases unmatched to any gene: 0.

This clonotype was counted many times. This chain joins TRBV7-6 and TRBJ2-1; D possibly corresponds to TRBD1 (6 bases). Germline V CDR1 and CDR2: SGHVS, FNYEAQ. Trimming shortened V by 0 bases and J by 0 bases, and 18 bases separated the two germline ends. This CDR3 has 19 residues. CDR3 nucleotide sequence: TGTGCCAGCAGCTTAGCCCTGGGTCCCAGGGGACACTCCTACAATGAGCAGTTCTTC. It translates to CASSLALGPRGHSYNEQFF.

Only a few counts were recorded for this clonotype. The CDR3 nucleotides are TGTGCCAGCAGCGACATAAGAAACACCATATATTTT. This codes for CASSDIRNTIYF. The chain is built from TRBV7-9 and TRBJ1-3; D gene ambiguous. The V gene's germline CDR1 is SEHNR and CDR2 FQNEAQ (reference sequence). The CDR3 covers 12 residues. The V and J ends lost 5 bases and 5 bases respectively, with 7 bases between them.

The table lists this clonotype with a few counts. The rearrangement joins TRBV5-6 to TRBJ1-1; a weak D match, TRBD1 (6 bases). Trimming cost V 4 bases and J 8 bases, with 9 bases left between them. Germline CDR1 is SGHDT and CDR2 is YYEEEE. CDR3 size: 11 residues. The CDR3 loop reads CASSIGQEAFF. Here the CDR3 DNA reads TGTGCCAGCAGCATCGGACAGGAAGCTTTCTTT.

This clonotype was seen repeatedly, ten times or more. In DNA, the CDR3 is TGCGCCAGCAGCTTCTCTACAGGGAACACTGAAGCTTTCTTT. Protein product: CASSFSTGNTEAFF. The genes are TRBV4-1 and TRBJ1-1, with a possible D match to TRBD1 (5 bases). Looked up from germline, CDR1 is MGHRA and CDR2 is YSYEKL. V dropped 5 bases and J dropped 1 base, with 11 bases sitting between them. The CDR3 length is 14 residues.

This clonotype appeared a few times. V is TRBV30 and J is TRBJ2-7, with D unresolved. The germline V and J ends were trimmed by 0 bases and 2 bases, with 11 bases remaining between them. The V gene's germline CDR1 is GTSNPN and CDR2 SVGIG (reference sequence). This CDR3 is built from 14 residues. The DNA for the CDR3 is TGTGCCTGGAGTGTATTGAACGGAGCCTACGAGCAGTACTTC. This encodes CAWSVLNGAYEQYF. Filled out from reference TRBV30 and TRBJ2-7, the complete variable domain reads SQTIHQWPATLVQPVGSPLSLECTVEGTSNPNLYWYRQAAGRGLQLLFYSVGIGQISSEVPQNLSASRPQDRQFILSSKKLLLSDSGFYLCAWSVLNGAYEQYFGPGTRLTVT.

In its sample, this clonotype was seen many times. The chain uses TRBV7-2 and TRBJ2-1; D is possibly TRBD2 (6 bases). This CDR3 comprises 15 residues. Trimming shortened V by 5 bases and J by 10 bases, and 21 bases separated the two germline ends. From germline, CDR1 is SGHTA and CDR2 FQGNSA. Here the CDR3 DNA reads TGTGCCAGCAGCCCGTGGGCGGGGTTCGAGGGGGAGCAGTTCTTC. This translates into CASSPWAGFEGEQFF.

This clonotype was counted between two and nine times. This chain uses TRBV7-2 with TRBJ2-2, with D possibly being TRBD2 (5 bases). Germline V gene sequence: CDR1 SGHTA, CDR2 FQGNSA. Trimming took off 1 base at V and 6 bases at J, with 9 bases between the two ends. This CDR3 has 14 residues. The CDR3 spells CASSLVPGAGELFF. CDR3 DNA sequence: TGTGCCAGCAGCTTAGTTCCCGGGGCCGGGGAGCTGTTTTTT.

This clonotype was counted only a few times. The chain employs TRBV5-6 and TRBJ2-1, with a possible D match to TRBD2 (6 bases). V was trimmed by 2 bases and J by 2 bases, leaving 14 bases between them. This CDR3 is 16 amino acids long. Germline CDR1 SGHDT, CDR2 YYEEEE. DNA of the CDR3: TGTGCCAGCAGCTTTATAGCGTCGGGGGCCTACAATGAGCAGTTCTTC. Its translation: CASSFIASGAYNEQFF.

This clonotype was counted between two and nine times. This rearrangement joins TRBV7-7 to TRBJ2-1, with 10 bases fitting TRBD2. The CDR3 sequence is 16 residues long. Trimming removed 5 bases from V and 6 bases from J; junction bases left unmatched: 10. Germline V gives CDR1 SSHAT, CDR2 FNYEAQ (reference sequence). The DNA for the CDR3 is TGTGCCAGCAGCGAGAGCGTACTAGCGGGGCGCAATGAGCAGTTCTTC. This gives the protein CASSESVLAGRNEQFF.

Here the CDR3 reads CATAIGPNNEQFF. Here the CDR3 DNA reads TGTGCCACTGCTATAGGGCCCAACAATGAGCAGTTCTTC. The J gene is TRBJ2-1, the V gene TRBV7-7; no reliable D call. This CDR3 is built from 13 residues. Trimming pared 10 bases from V and 5 bases from J, leaving 15 bases between. The germline V gene encodes CDR1 SSHAT and CDR2 FNYEAQ (reference sequence).

There are many counts of this clonotype. The V and J genes are TRBV12-3 or TRBV12-4 and TRBJ2-1; maybe TRBD1 (6 bases). The V and J ends lost 1 base and 6 bases respectively, with 10 bases between them. The CDR3 extends over 14 amino acids. CDR3 residues: CASSLGTALNEQFF. DNA of the CDR3: TGTGCCAGCAGTTTAGGGACAGCCCTCAATGAGCAGTTCTTC.

V usage is TRBV2 and J usage is TRBJ2-7; D gene unclear. This CDR3 contains 13 residues. Trimming stripped 3 bases from V and 0 bases from J, with 6 bases between. Germline V gene data show CDR1 as SNHLY and CDR2 as FYNNEI. CDR3 protein: CASSDESSYEQYF. The CDR3 DNA reads TGTGCCAGCAGTGACGAAAGCTCCTACGAGCAGTACTTC.

This chain links TRBV28 with TRBJ2-3, with a weak D call TRBD2 (5 bases). V was cut by 5 bases and J by 0 bases, with 27 bases left in between. Germline lookup yields CDR1 MDHEN and CDR2 SYDVKM. This CDR3 region has 20 residues. The CDR3 region has the DNA TGTGCCAGCAGTACAATAGACCGGACTTCCCTCTCCATTAGCACAGATACGCAGTATTTT. Amino acid sequence: CASSTIDRTSLSISTDTQYF.

The chain is built from TRBV7-2 and TRBJ2-1; tentative D call: TRBD2 (7 bases). Germline V gene lookup returns CDR1 SGHTA and CDR2 FQGNSA. There are 17 residues in the CDR3. Trimming took off 2 bases at V and 7 bases at J, with 21 bases between the two ends. The CDR3 loop reads CASSLYPLRGGLNEQFF. Here the CDR3 DNA reads TGTGCCAGCAGCTTATATCCCCTTAGGGGGGGCCTAAATGAGCAGTTCTTC. The variable domain in full, completed from reference TRBV7-2 and TRBJ2-1, reads GAGVSQSPSNKVTEKGKDVELRCDPISGHTALYWYRQSLGQGLEFLIYFQGNSAPDKSGLPSDRFSAERTGGSVSTLTIQRTQQEDSAVYLCASSLYPLRGGLNEQFFGPGTRLTVL.